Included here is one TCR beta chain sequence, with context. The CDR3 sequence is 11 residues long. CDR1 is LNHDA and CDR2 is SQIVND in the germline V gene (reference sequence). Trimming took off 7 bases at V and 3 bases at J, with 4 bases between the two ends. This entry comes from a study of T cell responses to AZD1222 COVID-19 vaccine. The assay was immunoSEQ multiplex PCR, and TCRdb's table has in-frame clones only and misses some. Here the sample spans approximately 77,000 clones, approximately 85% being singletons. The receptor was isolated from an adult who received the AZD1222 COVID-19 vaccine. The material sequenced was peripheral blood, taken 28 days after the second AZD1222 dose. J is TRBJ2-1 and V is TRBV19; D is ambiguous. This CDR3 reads CASTGYNEQFF. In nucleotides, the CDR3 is TGTGCCAGTACAGGCTACAATGAGCAGTTCTTC.